The 7 T cell receptor beta chains below were found in one sample sequenced in a study of cytomegalovirus exposure and HLA in healthy donors. Libraries were prepared by immunoSEQ multiplex PCR; TCRdb keeps only in-frame clonotypes and omits some of them. The sample includes some 150,000 clones, about 95% seen only once; the top ten take about 1.7%. Sequenced: PBMCs. The receptors originated from a man in his late teens or twenties in good health and CMV-seropositive.

V gene TRBV7-2 combines with J gene TRBJ2-5; 10 nucleotides match TRBD1. CDR3 length: 16 residues. Unmatched junction bases numbered 10, after V lost 4 bases and J lost 5 bases. Germline values: CDR1 SGHTA, CDR2 FQGNSA. Here the CDR3 DNA reads TGTGCCAGCAGCTCCAGACAGGGGGCACCCGGGGAGACCCAGTACTTC. Encoded protein: CASSSRQGAPGETQYF. Full variable domain (remainder filled in from reference TRBV7-2 and TRBJ2-5): GAGVSQSPSNKVTEKGKDVELRCDPISGHTALYWYRQSLGQGLEFLIYFQGNSAPDKSGLPSDRFSAERTGGSVSTLTIQRTQQEDSAVYLCASSSRQGAPGETQYFGPGTRLLVL.

V is TRBV27 and J is TRBJ2-1; no clear D gene. Germline V gene lookup returns CDR1 MNHEY and CDR2 SMNVEV (reference sequence). The CDR3 contains 13 residues. Trimming took off 1 base at V and 5 bases at J, with 6 bases between the two ends. CDR3 region: CASSLLLHNEQFF. The CDR3 DNA reads TGTGCCAGCAGTTTATTACTCCACAATGAGCAGTTCTTC.

The V gene is TRBV29-1, the J gene TRBJ2-7, with 9 bases that match TRBD1. From germline, CDR1 is SQVTM and CDR2 ANQGSEA. The CDR3 has 15 amino acids. V lost 1 base, J lost 2 bases, and 6 bases stayed unmatched. The CDR3 loop reads CSVEGGGTGTYEQYF. Here the CDR3 DNA reads TGCAGCGTTGAAGGGGGAGGGACAGGGACCTACGAGCAGTACTTC.

This clone was observed once. The CDR3 here is CASSLSTGPPFYEQYF. The CDR3 DNA follows: TGTGCCAGCAGCTTATCAACAGGCCCCCCTTTCTACGAGCAGTACTTC. The chain uses TRBV11-2 and TRBJ2-7, with a weak D call TRBD1 (5 bases). The CDR3 is 16 amino acids. Germline V gene lookup returns CDR1 SGHAT and CDR2 FQNNGV. The V gene lost 2 bases and the J gene lost 3 bases, with 17 bases spanning the gap.

The V call is TRBV2, the J call TRBJ2-3; 9 bases are a match to TRBD2. Germline CDR1 SNHLY, CDR2 FYNNEI. V gave up 7 bases and J gave up 5 bases; unmatched junction bases: 7. CDR3 length: 14 amino acids. The CDR3 reads CASTFGTSQDTQYF. DNA of the CDR3: TGTGCCAGCACCTTCGGGACTAGCCAAGATACGCAGTATTTT.

The genes are TRBV15 and TRBJ2-1; no definite D call. V dropped 0 bases and J dropped 9 bases, with 6 bases sitting between them. The CDR3 loop spans 12 amino acids. Looked up from germline, CDR1 is LNHNV and CDR2 is YYDKDF (reference sequence). CDR3 DNA: TGTGCCACCAGCAGAGAGCTCGGTGAGCAGTTCTTC. Protein: CATSRELGEQFF.

This rearrangement joins TRBV5-6 to TRBJ2-7; D might be TRBD1 (6 bases). Germline loops: CDR1 SGHDT, CDR2 YYEEEE. Deletions cut 3 bases from V and 11 bases from J, with 18 bases between. This CDR3 spans 13 amino acids. The CDR3 protein is CASSSNQGLAEYF. CDR3 nucleotides: TGTGCCAGCAGCTCGAACCAGGGGCTAGCCGAGTACTTC.